These T cell receptor beta chains were read from a single sample in a study of blood T cell repertoires in COVID-19. The table came from immunoSEQ multiplex PCR; TCRdb's copy has only in-frame clones and leaves some out. The sample has fewer than 65,000 clones, roughly 78% seen once. The sequencing sample was made of peripheral blood. Every receptor here comes from a man aged 70-80 years with acute or convalescent COVID-19. Both conserved end residues are trimmed from each CDR3. D genes are given only for firm matches. Size tells how often a clone was seen (once, few, many) or the class of an expanded clone, and some rows leave it out.

>TRBV5-1|TRBJ1-3|TRBD1|-
ASSARQGAAGNTIY
>TRBV4-2|TRBJ2-7|-|few
ASSPDREGSYEQY
>TRBV7-2|TRBJ1-1|TRBD1|-
ASSFRGQGVLGAF
>TRBV7-2|TRBJ2-3|TRBD2|-
ASSPGGREAQY
>TRBV9|TRBJ2-7|TRBD2|-
ASSFSSGGLNEQY
>TRBV6-1|TRBJ2-5|-|-
ASSEFLQGDRETQY
>TRBV27|TRBJ2-1|TRBD2|-
ASSLGRGAHNEQF
>TRBV11-3|TRBJ2-1|-|-
ASSPHNEQF
>TRBV6-1|TRBJ2-1|TRBD2|-
ASSEVSGRGAGEQF
>TRBV3-1/TRBV3-2|TRBJ2-1|TRBD2|many
ASSQDRLAGVNEQF
>TRBV4-2|TRBJ2-7|TRBD2|-
ASSQPGLAPYEQY
>TRBV28|TRBJ2-5|TRBD1|-
ASLDRGKETQY
>TRBV6-2/TRBV6-3|TRBJ1-2|TRBD1|-
ASSAYGQVNFNYGYT
>TRBV6-6|TRBJ1-1|TRBD1|-
ASSPLTGGSGTEAF
>TRBV7-2|TRBJ1-5|-|-
ASSLDQGGQPQH
>TRBV7-3|TRBJ2-5|-|many
ASSLTGGETQY
>TRBV18|TRBJ2-7|-|-
ASSQYTGEQY
>TRBV18|TRBJ1-2|TRBD1|-
ASSQGQDTGYT
>TRBV11-3|TRBJ1-1|-|-
ASSSGVRAEAF
>TRBV5-8|TRBJ2-7|-|-
ASSLGGATGYEQY
>TRBV6-6|TRBJ2-2|TRBD1|-
ALTRDREAGELF
>TRBV24-1|TRBJ2-1|-|-
ATSPDPSGVNEQF
>TRBV7-6|TRBJ2-6|-|-
ASSFLSSSGANVLT
>TRBV11-2|TRBJ2-7|TRBD1|-
ASSPGQGSEQY
>TRBV4-1|TRBJ1-6|-|-
ASSLKEGATTISPLH
>TRBV7-2|TRBJ2-5|TRBD2|-
ASSLAVSSGMGETQY
>TRBV30|TRBJ2-5|-|once
AGDKGGNFGETQY
>TRBV3-1/TRBV3-2|TRBJ2-2|TRBD2|-
ASSLGLAGGTYDTGELF
>TRBV7-8|TRBJ2-1|-|-
ASSPTPRDQGDEQF
>TRBV2|TRBJ1-1|-|-
ASRSYASTEAF
>TRBV5-1|TRBJ2-7|TRBD1|-
ASSDAGGFSSYEQY
>TRBV7-8|TRBJ2-1|-|-
ASSLGDSSGQF
>TRBV30|TRBJ1-5|TRBD1|-
AWSQGAGQPQH
>TRBV12-3/TRBV12-4|TRBJ2-5|-|-
ASSLSGQETQY
>TRBV19|TRBJ1-1|-|-
ASSAGVYTEAF
>TRBV9|TRBJ2-2|TRBD1|-
ASSVSGGQNTGELF
>TRBV19|TRBJ2-5|TRBD1|-
ASKAGQGQETQY
>TRBV21-1|TRBJ1-2|-|-
ASSKAGQGNGYT
>TRBV27|TRBJ2-7|TRBD1|few
ASSRQGPSYEQY
>TRBV13|TRBJ2-1|-|once
ASSRGSGRYNEQF
>TRBV11-2|TRBJ2-1|-|-
ASSWQGSSYNEQF
>TRBV11-2|TRBJ2-5|TRBD2|-
ASSLGTSGRAQETQY
>TRBV5-1|TRBJ2-3|TRBD2|-
ASSDSGFTDTQY
>TRBV3-1/TRBV3-2|TRBJ2-1|-|-
ASSQNRGGSEQF
>TRBV12-5|TRBJ2-1|-|-
ASGFGVSSYNEQF
>TRBV10-3|TRBJ2-3|-|-
AISDSGWSTDTQY
>TRBV7-2|TRBJ2-5|TRBD2|-
ASSPTSGSFQETQY
>TRBV27|TRBJ1-2|-|-
ASTPGGLGYGYT
>TRBV28|TRBJ1-2|-|-
ASSLIQGNYGYT
>TRBV4-3|TRBJ1-5|-|-
ASSQDLAYSNQPQH
>TRBV7-9|TRBJ1-1|-|-
ASSPRHPNTEAF
>TRBV5-1|TRBJ1-5|-|-
ASSTGTPNQPQH
>TRBV7-6|TRBJ2-7|TRBD1|many
ASSVDRGSSYEQY
>TRBV10-1|TRBJ2-7|-|few
ASSGQGGEQY
>TRBV5-1|TRBJ2-7|TRBD2|-
ASSLGVGREETYEQY
>TRBV21-1|TRBJ2-3|-|-
ASSISGCGTDTQY
>TRBV18|TRBJ1-4|TRBD1|-
ASSPRGDRENEKLF